These 32 T cell receptor beta chains originate from one sample sequenced in a study of breast tumors, draining lymph nodes, adjacent tissues. TCRdb analysed the multiplex PCR reads with MiXCR anew, one entry per CDR3 protein. This repertoire shows some 120,000 distinct CDR3 sequences, roughly 20% found once; its top ten account for around 2.2%. The lymph nodes were axillary draining lymph nodes from breast cancer patients. Sequenced input: axillary lymph node tissue. Receptor source: a female donor with breast cancer. Some clones in this sample may be carry-over from other donors' samples.

To note about this clonotype: Possible read error: a much larger clone is one base away. The V and J genes are TRBV5-6 and TRBJ2-1, with 7 bases lining up with TRBD1. CDR3 length: 15 amino acids. The germline CDR1 and CDR2 sequences are SGHDT and YYEEEE. CDR3 sequence: CASSPGTASYNGQFF. For the CDR3, the DNA is TGTGCCAGCAGCCCAGGGACAGCCTCCTACAATGGGCAGTTCTTC.

This clonotype was picked up many times. The chain combines TRBV5-1 with TRBJ2-7; tentatively, D is TRBD1 or TRBD2 (5 bases each). V was cut by 3 bases and J by 2 bases, with 9 bases left in between. CDR1 and CDR2 from the germline V gene are SGHRS and YFSETQ. There are 13 residues in the CDR3. CDR3 sequence (DNA): TGCGCCAGCAGCTGGGGGTCCGCCTACGAGCAGTACTTC. It encodes CASSWGSAYEQYF.

The sample holds many counts of this clonotype. The chain links TRBV27 to TRBJ2-7; 9 nucleotides align to TRBD1. CDR3 length: 16 residues. With V trimmed by 6 bases and J by 3 bases, 12 bases remained unmatched. CDR1 is MNHEY and CDR2 is SMNVEV in the germline V gene (reference sequence). The CDR3 DNA follows: TGTGCCAGCAGGCAATACCCGACAGGGGGAAGCTACGAGCAGTACTTC. Translated, it gives CASRQYPTGGSYEQYF.

The sample holds many counts of this clonotype. The chain has TRBV10-3 and TRBJ1-5; tentatively, D is TRBD1 (6 bases). This CDR3 contains 15 residues. Trimming removed 0 bases at V and 6 bases at J, with 12 bases between. Germline values: CDR1 ENHRY, CDR2 SYGVKD. CDR3: CAISESGGVGQPQHF. The CDR3 DNA follows: TGTGCCATCAGTGAGTCGGGGGGCGTAGGTCAGCCCCAGCATTTT.

This clonotype was seen many times. The gene calls are TRBV6-1 and TRBJ2-1; TRBD2 might be the D (6 bases). V dropped 7 bases and J dropped 7 bases, with 26 bases sitting between them. The length of the CDR3 is 17 residues. CDR1 and CDR2 from the germline V gene are MNHNS and SASEGT. The CDR3, as DNA: TGTGCCAGCATCCCGAAAGGGCTAGCGCCCCGATTTAATGAGCAGTTCTTC. Its translation: CASIPKGLAPRFNEQFF.

This clonotype was detected many times. V is TRBV7-9 and J is TRBJ2-5; no clear D gene. The CDR3 consists of 14 residues. Germline CDR1 reads SEHNR; CDR2 reads FQNEAQ (reference sequence). V lost 1 base, J lost 0 bases, and 6 bases lay in between. CDR3: CASSLGYNQETQYF. CDR3 in DNA: TGTGCCAGCAGCTTAGGATACAACCAAGAGACCCAGTACTTC.

Regarding this clonotype: A much more abundant neighbour one base away suggests this may be a read error. The gene calls are TRBV4-1 and TRBJ2-3; TRBD2 matches at 10 bases. V gave up 11 bases and J gave up 0 bases; unmatched junction bases: 8. Germline-derived CDR1 and CDR2 are MGHRA and YSYEKL. CDR3 length equals 15 residues. The CDR3 DNA follows: TGCGCCGGCCACGAGACTAGCGGGAGCACAGATACGCAGTATTTT. It yields the protein CAGHETSGSTDTQYF.

The chain has TRBV18 and TRBJ2-5; D gene uncertain. The V gene's germline CDR1 is KGHSH and CDR2 LQKENI. The length of the CDR3 is 13 residues. V lost 4 bases and J 1 base, leaving 7 bases between the germline ends. The CDR3 DNA sequence: TGTGCCAGCTCACTACAGCGCCAAGAGACCCAGTACTTC. Amino acids: CASSLQRQETQYF.

This clonotype was seen at least ten times. V and J are TRBV6-1 and TRBJ2-3; tentative D call: TRBD2 (6 bases). Trimming shortened V by 6 bases and J by 1 base, and 14 bases separated the two germline ends. The CDR3 sequence is 15 residues long. Germline V gene lookup returns CDR1 MNHNS and CDR2 SASEGT. The CDR3 region has the DNA TGTGCCAGCAGGTACCGGGACTCTCGCACAGATACGCAGTATTTT. Amino acid sequence: CASRYRDSRTDTQYF.

Worth noting for this clonotype: This may come from a read error, since a much larger clone is one base off. Because the CDR3 is missing its conserved closing phenylalanine or tryptophan, this is likely a read error. The chain carries TRBV30 and TRBJ2-3, with D uncertain. Deletions cut 0 bases from V and 8 bases from J, with 6 bases between. This CDR3 has 11 amino acids. Germline-derived CDR1 and CDR2 are GTSNPN and SVGIG (reference sequence). CDR3 DNA sequence: TGTGCCTGGAGTGTAAAGGGTACGCAGTATTAT. As protein: CAWSVKGTQYY.

This chain uses TRBV11-2 with TRBJ1-1; 8 bases match TRBD1. V was pared by 6 bases and J by 6 bases, with 12 bases of the junction left unmatched. This CDR3 is 15 amino acids long. Germline CDR1 reads SGHAT; CDR2 reads FQNNGV. The chain's CDR3 is CASSSPGQGTAEAFF. CDR3 DNA: TGTGCCAGCAGTTCACCCGGACAGGGAACGGCTGAAGCTTTCTTT.

This clonotype appeared many times. The rearrangement links TRBV7-9 to TRBJ2-5; D unresolved. The CDR3 is 16 amino acids. CDR1 is SEHNR, CDR2 FQNEAQ, per germline (reference sequence). Trimming cost V 5 bases and J 3 bases, with 19 bases left between them. CDR3 nucleotides: TGTGCCAGCAGCCCTACAATTCGACAAGAGAAAGAGACCCAGTACTTC. Translating gives CASSPTIRQEKETQYF. Looking up the rest from reference TRBV7-9 and TRBJ2-5 gives the full variable domain: DTGVSQNPRHKITKRGQNVTFRCDPISEHNRLYWYRQTLGQGPEFLTYFQNEAQLEKSRLLSDRFSAERPKGSFSTLEIQRTEQGDSAMYLCASSPTIRQEKETQYFGPGTRLLVL.

The sample holds many counts of this clonotype. J is TRBJ2-1 and V is TRBV2; 11 bases map to TRBD1. The CDR3 runs 13 residues. The germline V gene encodes CDR1 SNHLY and CDR2 FYNNEI. Trimming cost V 7 bases and J 10 bases; bases outside gene matches: 6. The CDR3 DNA reads as TGTGCCAGCACTCCGGACAGGGGGCAAGAGCAGTTCTTC. It is translated as CASTPDRGQEQFF.

In this sample, this clonotype turned up many times. This CDR3 is CASSRRSTNYGYTF. In DNA, the CDR3 is TGTGCCAGCAGCCGGAGGTCCACTAACTATGGCTACACCTTC. The chain uses TRBV3-1 and TRBJ1-2; unclear D gene. The CDR3 extends over 14 amino acids. Germline CDR1 LGHDT, CDR2 YNNKEL (reference sequence). Deletions cut 4 bases from V and 0 bases from J, with 9 bases between.

J is TRBJ2-6 and V is TRBV6-1; D uncertain. Germline CDR1 and CDR2: MNHNS and SASEGT. This CDR3 has 13 amino acids. Trimming pared 6 bases from V and 4 bases from J, leaving 7 bases between. The CDR3 reads CASRGTGANVLTF. The CDR3 DNA is TGTGCCAGCAGGGGAACGGGGGCCAACGTCCTGACTTTC.

This clonotype was observed many times. The rearrangement links TRBV5-6 to TRBJ2-7, with 12 positions matching TRBD2. V was pared by 4 bases and J by 2 bases, with 4 bases of the junction left unmatched. This CDR3 is 15 amino acids long. Germline V lookup: CDR1 SGHDT, CDR2 YYEEEE. The CDR3 coding sequence is TGTGCCAGCAGCCGGACTAGCGGGAACCCCTACGAGCAGTACTTC. Translating it yields CASSRTSGNPYEQYF.

About this clonotype itself: A read error is possible here, since a much larger clone lies one base away. This chain uses TRBV6-6 with TRBJ2-7; no clear D gene. The CDR3 loop spans 14 amino acids. Germline-derived CDR1 and CDR2 are MNHNY and SVGAGI (reference sequence). DNA for the CDR3: TGTGCCGGCAGTTCCGACTTGCTCTCCTACGAGCAGTACTTC. Its translation: CAGSSDLLSYEQYF.

The table lists this clonotype with many counts. The chain recombines TRBV30 with TRBJ1-4; no reliable D call. The germline V and J ends were trimmed by 4 bases and 8 bases, with 11 bases remaining between them. Germline V gives CDR1 GTSNPN, CDR2 SVGIG (reference sequence). The CDR3 loop spans 12 amino acids. As DNA, the CDR3 is TGTGCCTGGAAGGCAGGAGGAGAAAAACTGTTTTTT. Its protein is CAWKAGGEKLFF.

In its sample, this clonotype was seen many times. The genes are TRBV20-1 and TRBJ2-1; 11 bases match TRBD2. The CDR3 totals 16 residues. Per germline, CDR1 DFQATT and CDR2 SNEGSKA (reference sequence). Losses at the gene ends were 1 base for V and 3 bases for J; bases not matched to a gene: 5. CDR3 residues: CSARASSGRYYNEQFF. CDR3 sequence (DNA): TGCAGTGCTAGAGCTTCTAGCGGGAGGTACTACAATGAGCAGTTCTTC.

This clonotype was seen at least ten times. The V gene is TRBV7-6, the J gene TRBJ2-1; D is undetermined. In germline, CDR1 is SGHVS, CDR2 FNYEAQ. V dropped 5 bases and J dropped 6 bases, with 17 bases sitting between them. This CDR3 is 15 amino acids long. DNA for the CDR3: TGTGCCAGCAGCCGTAGCCCCGATAGACCCAATGAGCAGTTCTTC. Its protein is CASSRSPDRPNEQFF.

This clonotype was seen repeatedly, ten times or more. The V gene is TRBV20-1, the J gene TRBJ1-5, with no clear D. There are 15 residues in the CDR3. Germline V lookup: CDR1 DFQATT, CDR2 SNEGSKA (reference sequence). Trimming took off 3 bases at V and 2 bases at J, with 14 bases between the two ends. CDR3 nucleotide sequence: TGCAGTGCTAGCGCGGCGGAACTGGGCAATCAGCCCCAGCATTTT. Translated: CSASAAELGNQPQHF.

There are many counts of this clonotype. The chain has TRBV5-1 and TRBJ2-3; 9 nucleotides agree with TRBD1. CDR1 is SGHRS and CDR2 is YFSETQ in the germline V gene. V trimming: 7 bases; J trimming: 6 bases; junction bases outside the gene matches: 12. The length of the CDR3 is 15 residues. The chain's CDR3 is CASSDRDRDWDTQYF. DNA of the CDR3: TGCGCCAGCTCCGACCGGGACAGGGATTGGGATACGCAGTATTTT.

This clonotype has more than one count but fewer than ten. The gene calls are TRBV7-9 and TRBJ2-3, with D perhaps given as TRBD1 or TRBD2 (5 bases each). Per the germline V gene, CDR1 is SEHNR and CDR2 is FQNEAQ (reference sequence). The CDR3 extends over 15 amino acids. V lost 1 base, J lost 6 bases, and 14 bases lay in between. In DNA form, the CDR3 reads TGTGCCAGCAGCTTAGATAGGGACCGAGGGGATACGCAGTATTTT. Protein sequence: CASSLDRDRGDTQYF.

This clonotype was observed at least ten times. The V call is TRBV19, the J call TRBJ2-7; tentative D call: TRBD2 (6 bases). The V end lost 4 bases, the J end lost 5 bases, and 12 bases lay between the germline ends. CDR1 LNHDA and CDR2 SQIVND come from the germline V gene (reference sequence). The CDR3 length is 13 residues. The CDR3, as DNA: TGTGCCAGTAGTACGCGGGACCTCCACGAGCAGTACTTC. Amino acid sequence: CASSTRDLHEQYF.

This clonotype was counted at least ten times. CDR3 protein: CASSPSGRAGEQFF. CDR3 DNA: TGTGCCAGCAGTCCTAGCGGGAGGGCAGGGGAGCAGTTCTTC. The chain employs TRBV12-3 or TRBV12-4 and TRBJ2-1; TRBD2 matches at 12 bases. V lost 5 bases and J lost 10; bases outside the gene matches: 6. The CDR3 loop spans 14 amino acids.

This clonotype was detected many times. This rearrangement joins TRBV6-4 to TRBJ1-2; D is ambiguous. The CDR3 extends over 14 amino acids. CDR1 is MRHNA and CDR2 is SNTAGT in the germline V gene. Trimming left V 0 bases short and J 3 bases short, with 8 bases between. The DNA of the CDR3 is TGTGCCAGCAGTGACTCTGAGGCCCACTATGGCTACACCTTC. Translated, it gives CASSDSEAHYGYTF.

This clonotype has a count of ten or more. CDR3 amino acids: CSARDLLAGYNEQFF. The CDR3 DNA reads as TGCAGTGCTAGAGATCTCCTAGCGGGGTACAATGAGCAGTTCTTC. The chain has TRBV20-1 and TRBJ2-1; 9 bases map to TRBD2. Losses at the gene ends were 0 bases for V and 4 bases for J; bases not matched to a gene: 4. The length of the CDR3 is 15 residues. Germline CDR1 and CDR2: DFQATT and SNEGSKA (reference sequence).

This clonotype has a count of ten or more. This rearrangement joins TRBV12-3 or TRBV12-4 to TRBJ2-2; the D gene could be TRBD1 or TRBD2 (6 bases each). This CDR3 is 15 amino acids long. Trimming removed 2 bases at V and 7 bases at J, with 14 bases between. In DNA, the CDR3 is TGTGCCAGCAGTTTATACGGGGGCGGAAGCGGGGAGCTGTTTTTT. Translation gives CASSLYGGGSGELFF.

J is TRBJ2-2 and V is TRBV20-1; D not certain. CDR1 is DFQATT and CDR2 is SNEGSKA in the germline V gene (reference sequence). The CDR3 has 13 amino acids. Trimming left V 6 bases short and J 5 bases short, with 13 bases between. Here the CDR3 reads CSANRWKTGELFF. CDR3 DNA: TGCAGTGCAAACCGATGGAAAACCGGGGAGCTGTTTTTT.

At least ten counts were recorded for this clonotype. The rearrangement joins TRBV14 to TRBJ2-3; D is unresolved. CDR1 is SGHDN and CDR2 is FVKESK in the germline V gene. V dropped 4 bases and J dropped 2 bases, with 4 bases sitting between them. This CDR3 contains 12 residues. The CDR3, as DNA: TGTGCCAGCAGCCTACACACAGATACGCAGTATTTT. This encodes CASSLHTDTQYF.

This clonotype occurred many times. The rearrangement uses TRBV2 and TRBJ2-2, with no clear D. Germline values: CDR1 SNHLY, CDR2 FYNNEI. The CDR3 loop spans 13 amino acids. V was shortened by 2 bases and J by 7 bases, with 8 bases between the two germline ends. The CDR3 reads CASSEKGGGELFF. CDR3 sequence (DNA): TGTGCCAGCAGTGAAAAGGGTGGCGGGGAGCTGTTTTTT.

Regarding this clonotype: This may be a read error: a much more frequent sequence differs by one nucleotide. V usage is TRBV30 and J usage is TRBJ2-7; no clear D. This CDR3 has 12 residues. CDR1 is GTSNPN and CDR2 is SVGIG in the germline V gene (reference sequence). Here the CDR3 DNA reads TGTGCCTGGAGTGGAATGGGCTACGAGCGGTACTTC. Amino acid sequence: CAWSGMGYERYF.